One and the same sample provided the 11 T cell receptor beta chains below, sequenced in a study of CXCR3-negative and CXCR3-positive naive CD8 T cells. No antigens are known for them. Findings and limits, study-wide: CXCR3-positive naive cells carried more hydrophobic TRB CDR3s than CXCR3-negative naive cells did.

The study made its TRB cDNA libraries by 5' RACE, adding UMI labels. One entry per CDR3 protein, without DNA, is what TCRdb gives after re-calling the 5' RACE reads. The repertoire table contains about 130,000 distinct CDR3 sequences. Sample: naive CXCR3+ CD8+ T cells from blood. Subset in this sample: CD45RO-CCR7+CD27+CD95- naive CD8+ T cells expressing CXCR3 (TNR3+). The receptor set was obtained from a human donor in good health. Some clones in this sample may be carry-over from other donors' samples.

The chain employs TRBV13 and TRBJ1-2; the D call of TRBD1 rests on TCRdb alone, since no DNA is present to check it. The CDR3 extends over 14 amino acids. Per germline, CDR1 PRHDT and CDR2 FYEKMQ (reference sequence). This chain's CDR3 is CASSTPTGNYGYTF.

The chain has TRBV5-8 and TRBJ2-1. CDR3 length: 15 amino acids. CDR1 and CDR2 (germline): SGHTS, YDEGEE. CDR3: CASSYYRDSYNEQFF. Filled out from reference TRBV5-8 and TRBJ2-1, the complete variable domain reads EAGVTQSPTHLIKTRGQQATLRCSPISGHTSVYWYQQALGLGLQFLLWYDEGEERNRGNFPPRFSGRQFPNYSSELNVNALELEDSALYLCASSYYRDSYNEQFFGPGTRLTVL.

This chain connects TRBV28 to TRBJ2-1; TCRdb's D call, TRBD1, is unchecked because there is no DNA. Germline V lookup: CDR1 MDHEN, CDR2 SYDVKM. There are 12 residues in the CDR3. Here the CDR3 reads CASWDGYNEQFF. Combining the CDR3 with reference TRBV28 and TRBJ2-1 gives the whole variable domain DVKVTQSSRYLVKRTGEKVFLECVQDMDHENMFWYRQDPGLGLRLIYFSYDVKMKEKGDIPEGYSVSREKKERFSLILESASTNQTSMYLCASWDGYNEQFFGPGTRLTVL.

The chain combines TRBV14 with TRBJ2-1; TCRdb's D call of TRBD2 is untestable without DNA. Germline V gene lookup returns CDR1 SGHDN and CDR2 FVKESK. CDR3 length: 18 amino acids. The CDR3 reads CASSQRFGGLAGNNEQFF. The full variable domain, in which reference TRBV14 and TRBJ2-1 provide the parts outside the CDR3, is EAGVTQFPSHSVIEKGQTVTLRCDPISGHDNLYWYRRVMGKEIKFLLHFVKESKQDESGMPNNRFLAERTGGTYSTLKVQPAELEDSGVYFCASSQRFGGLAGNNEQFFGPGTRLTVL.

The CDR3 loop is CASTDRGPETQYF. The genes are TRBV28 and TRBJ2-5; lacking DNA, the TRBD1 call made by TCRdb goes unchecked. CDR1 and CDR2 (germline): MDHEN, SYDVKM. The CDR3 runs 13 residues.

This sequence joins TRBV11-2 and TRBJ2-1; lacking DNA, the TRBD1 call made by TCRdb goes unchecked. The CDR3 sequence is 14 residues long. Germline loops: CDR1 SGHAT, CDR2 FQNNGV. The CDR3 protein is CASSPIGAHNEQFF.

The chain uses TRBV6-2 or TRBV6-3 and TRBJ2-7. Per the germline V gene, CDR1 is MNHEY and CDR2 is SVGEGT. The CDR3 runs to 13 residues. The CDR3 reads CASSYDSSYEQYF.

This sequence joins TRBV12-3 or TRBV12-4 and TRBJ2-7; TCRdb selects TRBD2, and the lack of DNA leaves this call unchecked. This CDR3 spans 16 amino acids. CDR3 sequence: CASSLSGTSRSYEQYF.

The chain carries TRBV14 and TRBJ2-7; TCRdb designates TRBD1, a call that cannot be tested without DNA. Germline values: CDR1 SGHDN, CDR2 FVKESK. The CDR3 totals 14 residues. This CDR3 reads CASSHRDSSYEQYF.

The chain carries TRBV4-1 and TRBJ1-2. Germline V lookup: CDR1 MGHRA, CDR2 YSYEKL. The length of the CDR3 is 14 residues. Here the CDR3 reads CASSHQDSWDGYTF.

The chain joins TRBV2 to TRBJ2-5. The germline gives CDR1 SNHLY, CDR2 FYNNEI. This CDR3 is built from 15 residues. CDR3 amino acids: CASSEGRSWQETQYF. The entire variable domain, with the rest obtained from reference TRBV2 and TRBJ2-5, is as follows: EPEVTQTPSHQVTQMGQEVILRCVPISNHLYFYWYRQILGQKVEFLVSFYNNEISEKSEIFDDQFSVERPDGSNFTLKIRSTKLEDSAMYFCASSEGRSWQETQYFGPGTRLLVL.